This is a list of T cell receptor beta chains from one sample in a study of preoperative IRX-2 immunotherapy in early breast cancer. Profiled with immunoSEQ multiplex PCR; TCRdb holds only in-frame clones, not every one. The profile shows about 89,000 clones, 75% to 90% of them singletons. Sequenced here: tumor tissue, sampled after IRX-2 immunotherapy. Every receptor here comes from a human donor with breast cancer. The CDR3 runs from the conserved cysteine through the conserved F or W. Fields, in order: D gene, V gene, clone size, CDR3 protein. D genes are given only for firm matches. Clone size appears in some rows only: once, few, many, or a class for an expanded clone.

TRBD2	TRBV29-1	once	CSSGASGKSYNEQFF
.	TRBV28	.	CASSISGVGRGYTF
TRBD2	TRBV7-6	few	CASSWGLAGGFSYNEQFF
TRBD1	TRBV5-1	.	CASSSITGQGVTSPLHF
TRBD1	TRBV5-1	.	CASSLFGQGSDTQYF
.	TRBV6-8	once	CASSYRVEETQYF
.	TRBV6-8	.	CASSLQLVEGNTQYF
.	TRBV6-8	.	CASSYSLGSGELFF
TRBD1	TRBV28	once	CASSRTGVGNTIYF
TRBD1	TRBV6-8	.	CASKGGQGTRVIYF
.	TRBV18	.	CASSSGRSSNQPQHF
.	TRBV29-1	.	CSVEDVSEGEWKLFF
.	TRBV7-7	.	CASSATAQILYNEQFF
.	TRBV12-5	.	CASNRAYEQYF
.	TRBV30	.	CAWSPTVAQSVDGYTF
.	TRBV28	.	CASSFERGTNEKLFF
.	TRBV4-1	few	CASSQESPTDTGELFF
TRBD1	TRBV5-1	.	CASSETGVAYEQYF
.	TRBV18	.	CASSPANMNTEAFF
.	TRBV11-1	once	CASSLGVGNQPQHF
TRBD2	TRBV11-3	.	CASSPTSGGPYEQYF
.	TRBV5-1	.	CASSLGGSGTGELFF
.	TRBV18	.	CASSPQGNTEAFF
.	TRBV18	.	CASSQVTTYEQYF
.	TRBV6-8	.	CASSPRGGLEGAFF
.	TRBV5-1	.	CASSLDHSNSPLHF
.	TRBV6-8	.	CASRPTSPHNEQFF
TRBD2	TRBV4-1	.	CASSPHGGRDNEQFF
.	TRBV27	.	CATREIWYSGNTIYF
.	TRBV16	.	CASSPPGLQETQYF
.	TRBV10-3	.	CAISEVGTGPGTDTQYF
TRBD1	TRBV6-8	.	CASSSLGQASTLETQYF